The rows below give T cell receptor beta chains drawn from one sample of a study of PD-1 blockade in classical Hodgkin lymphoma. Produced via immunoSEQ multiplex PCR; TCRdb's table is partial and in-frame only. The sample holds over 25,000 clones; around nine tenths are singletons and the top ten take around 6.7%. The sequencing here drew on CD8+ T cells from blood, taken at baseline. Receptor source: a human donor with classical Hodgkin lymphoma. CDR3s include the opening cysteine and the closing phenylalanine or tryptophan. D genes are given only for firm matches. Some rows mark clone size as missing; the rest say once, few, many or name a class of expanded clone.

size	D	V	J	length	DNA	CDR3
.	.	TRBV4-2	TRBJ2-2	13	TGTGCCAGCAGCCAAGGCCACACCGGGGAGCTGTTTTTT	CASSQGHTGELFF
.	TRBD2	TRBV7-8	TRBJ2-2	17	TGTGCCAGCAGCTTATCGGGACTAGCGGCCAACACCGGGGAGCTGTTTTTT	CASSLSGLAANTGELFF
.	.	TRBV27	TRBJ2-1	11	TGTGCCAGCAGTGGGCCGAATGAGCAGTTCTTC	CASSGPNEQFF
.	TRBD1	TRBV29-1	TRBJ1-1	13	TGCAGCGTTGGGACAGGGGTGAAGACTGAAGCTTTCTTT	CSVGTGVKTEAFF
.	TRBD2	TRBV27	TRBJ2-7	14	TGTGCCAGCAGTTTAGCGGGAGCGTCCTACGAGCAGTACTTC	CASSLAGASYEQYF
once	.	TRBV10-2	TRBJ2-1	11	TGCGCCAGCAGTGATTACAGAGAGCAGTTCTTC	CASSDYREQFF
.	TRBD2	TRBV4-1	TRBJ2-1	18	TGCGCCAGCAGCCAAGAGGGGCTAGCGGGAATAGGGTACAATGAGCAGTTCTTC	CASSQEGLAGIGYNEQFF
.	TRBD1	TRBV9	TRBJ1-3	17	TGTGCCAGCAGCGGCCGACAGGGGGCTCACTCTGGAAACACCATATATTTT	CASSGRQGAHSGNTIYF
.	.	TRBV30	TRBJ2-5	13	TGTGCCTGGAGTCACTCATCAGAAGAGACCCAGTACTTC	CAWSHSSEETQYF
.	TRBD2	TRBV5-5	TRBJ2-7	17	TGTGCCAGCAGCACCCAGCCACTAGCGGGGGTACCCTACGAGCAGTACTTC	CASSTQPLAGVPYEQYF
.	.	TRBV10-3	TRBJ1-5	14	TGTGCCATCAGAAAGGACGGAAACAATCAGCCCCAGCATTTT	CAIRKDGNNQPQHF
once	TRBD1	TRBV5-1	TRBJ1-1	16	TGCGCCAGCAGCGCAGACAGGGGCTGGGCGACCACTGAAGCTTTCTTT	CASSADRGWATTEAFF
.	.	TRBV6-5	TRBJ2-7	16	TGTGCCAGCAGTTATGAGTTAGAGGGGGACTCCTACGAGCAGTACTTC	CASSYELEGDSYEQYF
.	TRBD2	TRBV9	TRBJ2-2	15	TGTGCCAGCAGCGTGGGAGGGCCTGGCACCGGGGAGCTGTTTTTT	CASSVGGPGTGELFF
.	.	TRBV30	TRBJ2-3	14	TGTGCCTGGAGTGCGGTGGGCGGATCAGATACGCAGTATTTT	CAWSAVGGSDTQYF
.	TRBD1	TRBV5-1	TRBJ1-1	12	TGCGCCAGCAGCGGGGACAGTGGCGAAGCTTTCTTT	CASSGDSGEAFF
.	.	TRBV29-1	TRBJ2-2	11	TGCAGCGTTGAGGGACGGGGGGAGCTGTTTTTT	CSVEGRGELFF
.	.	TRBV28	TRBJ2-7	12	TGTGCCAGCAGTTTTGACAGCTACGAGCAGTACTTC	CASSFDSYEQYF
.	TRBD2	TRBV19	TRBJ2-1	15	TGTGCCAGTAGTACCAGCGGGAGAGGGTACAATGAGCAGTTCTTC	CASSTSGRGYNEQFF
once	.	TRBV7-8	TRBJ2-5	14	TGTGCCAGCAGCTTAACAAGCAATCAAGAGACCCAGTACTTC	CASSLTSNQETQYF
.	TRBD1	TRBV28	TRBJ2-7	16	TGTGCCAGCAGTTTACCGGGGACAGGGGACTCCTACGAGCAGTACTTC	CASSLPGTGDSYEQYF
.	.	TRBV6-5	TRBJ1-4	15	TGTGCCAGCACCGGAACAGGGTCAACTAATGAAAAACTGTTTTTT	CASTGTGSTNEKLFF
.	.	TRBV6-1	TRBJ1-2	12	TGTGCCAGCATTGACAGGCCTCGGGGCTACACCTTC	CASIDRPRGYTF
once	TRBD2	TRBV10-2	TRBJ2-1	14	TGCGCCAGCCCTAGCGGGAGCTCCTACAATGAGCAGTTCTTC	CASPSGSSYNEQFF
.	.	TRBV2	TRBJ2-7	10	TGTGCCATCACGACCTACGAGCAGTACTTC	CAITTYEQYF
.	TRBD2	TRBV13	TRBJ2-7	16	TGTGCCAGCAGCCCCGGACTAGCGTCGAGCTCCTACGAGCAGTACTTC	CASSPGLASSSYEQYF
.	.	TRBV9	TRBJ1-1	16	TGTGCCAGCAGCGTTACCTTCTTGAGGGCGGACACTGAAGCTTTCTTT	CASSVTFLRADTEAFF
.	.	TRBV27	TRBJ2-3	16	TGTGCCAGCAGTTCCTCGCCTGTCTTTAGCACAGATACGCAGTATTTT	CASSSSPVFSTDTQYF
.	.	TRBV25-1	TRBJ1-4	15	TGTGCCAGCGTGTCGAGGGACGGGGCTAATGAAAAACTGTTTTTT	CASVSRDGANEKLFF
.	.	TRBV28	TRBJ1-5	14	TGTGCCAGCACTACCCTGGAGGGGGGACAGCCCCAGCATTTT	CASTTLEGGQPQHF
.	.	TRBV6-1	TRBJ2-1	15	TGTGCCAGCAGTGTAGACGTGGACAGTTACAATGAGCAGTTCTTC	CASSVDVDSYNEQFF
.	.	TRBV7-9	TRBJ2-3	16	TGTGCCAGCAGCTTAGGACTGGGATGGGGCACAGATACGCAGTATTTT	CASSLGLGWGTDTQYF
.	TRBD1	TRBV5-1	TRBJ2-5	14	TGCGCCAGCAGCGCCAGGGGGCGAACGGAGACCCAGTACTTC	CASSARGRTETQYF
.	.	TRBV15	TRBJ2-1	18	TGTGCCACCAGCAGAGCCCAATTGGACTCCTATTCCTACAATGAGCAGTTCTTC	CATSRAQLDSYSYNEQFF
.	.	TRBV7-9	TRBJ1-6	13	TGTGCCAGCAGCCTCGGGACGTCTTCACCCCTCCACTTT	CASSLGTSSPLHF
.	TRBD1	TRBV19	TRBJ2-7	13	TGTGCCAGTAGCCCAGGGGGCTCCTACGAGCAGTACTTC	CASSPGGSYEQYF
.	.	TRBV27	TRBJ1-2	13	TGTGCCAGCAGTTTAGGTCAGCTTTATGGCTACACCTTC	CASSLGQLYGYTF
.	TRBD1	TRBV5-6	TRBJ1-3	11	TGTGCCAGCAGCTCAGGGACAGTGTTATATTTT	CASSSGTVLYF
.	.	TRBV27	TRBJ2-1	17	TGTGCCAGCATCCCAACCCCGGGACTCCGCTTTGACAATGAGCAGTTCTTC	CASIPTPGLRFDNEQFF
.	TRBD2	TRBV27	TRBJ2-1	16	TGTGCCAGCACTCGAAGTCGGACTAGCGGGTACAATGAGCAGTTCTTC	CASTRSRTSGYNEQFF
.	TRBD2	TRBV4-2	TRBJ2-7	15	TGTGCCAGCAGGGTGGCCCCTCTAGCGGGAGGCGAGCAGTACTTC	CASRVAPLAGGEQYF
.	TRBD1	TRBV5-6	TRBJ2-7	14	TGTGCCAGCAGCCCCGGACAGGGATCCTACGAGCAGTACTTC	CASSPGQGSYEQYF
few	.	TRBV19	TRBJ1-5	12	TGTGCCCTACAGGTTGCCAATTTACCCCAGCATTTT	CALQVANLPQHF
.	.	TRBV14	TRBJ2-3	16	TGTGCCAGCAGCCAAGTTAGCCCCGTGGGGGCGGATACGCAGTATTTT	CASSQVSPVGADTQYF
.	.	TRBV27	TRBJ1-3	11	TGTGCCAGCCGGTCAGGAAACACCATATATTTT	CASRSGNTIYF
.	TRBD1	TRBV7-2	TRBJ1-2	14	TGTGCCAGCAGCCCGGGACAGGGGATCGGTGGCTACACCTTC	CASSPGQGIGGYTF
.	TRBD2	TRBV12-5	TRBJ2-1	15	TGTGCTAGTGGTTTGCCTCGGACTAGCTTGAGGGAGCAGTTCTTC	CASGLPRTSLREQFF
once	TRBD1	TRBV11-2	TRBJ1-1	10	TGTGCCAGCAGCTTAGGGGACAGCAGCTTT	CASSLGDSSF
.	.	TRBV10-2	TRBJ2-4	13	TGCGCCAGCAGTGAGTCGCAGTACAACATTCAGTACTTC	CASSESQYNIQYF
.	.	TRBV21-1	TRBJ1-4	16	TGTGCCAGCAGCAAAAGGGTGGACAGGGGGAATGAAAAACTGTTTTTT	CASSKRVDRGNEKLFF
few	.	TRBV9	TRBJ1-1	14	TGTGCCAGCAGCCCACGGACACAGAACACTGAAGCTTTCTTT	CASSPRTQNTEAFF
.	.	TRBV5-4	TRBJ1-4	15	TGTGCCAGCAGCTTGGCCGCCAGGGGCTCTGAAAAACTGTTTTTT	CASSLAARGSEKLFF
.	.	TRBV19	TRBJ1-1	11	TGTGCCAGTAGCTCAGCCATTGAAGCTTTCTTT	CASSSAIEAFF
.	.	TRBV6-5	TRBJ1-5	14	TGTGCCAGCTCTCGGCAGCATCCCAATCAGCCCCAGCATTTT	CASSRQHPNQPQHF
.	TRBD2	TRBV27	TRBJ2-1	16	TGTGCCAGCACCACTCTTGGTAGCGGGAGTCTGGATGAGCAGTTCTTC	CASTTLGSGSLDEQFF
.	.	TRBV9	TRBJ2-5	11	TGTGCCAGCAGCGCGCAGGGGACCCAGTACTTC	CASSAQGTQYF